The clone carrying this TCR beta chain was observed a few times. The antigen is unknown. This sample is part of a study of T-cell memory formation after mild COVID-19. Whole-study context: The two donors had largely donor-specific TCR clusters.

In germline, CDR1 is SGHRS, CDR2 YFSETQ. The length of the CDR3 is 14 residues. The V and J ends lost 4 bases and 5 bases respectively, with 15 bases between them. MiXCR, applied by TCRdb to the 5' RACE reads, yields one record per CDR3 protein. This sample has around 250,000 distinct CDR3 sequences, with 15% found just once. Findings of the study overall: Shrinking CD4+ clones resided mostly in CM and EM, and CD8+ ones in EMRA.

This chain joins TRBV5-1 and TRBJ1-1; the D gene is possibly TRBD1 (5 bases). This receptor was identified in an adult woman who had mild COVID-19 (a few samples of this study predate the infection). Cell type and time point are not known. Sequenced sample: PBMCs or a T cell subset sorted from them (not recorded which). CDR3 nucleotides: TGCGCCAGCAGCCCGCTTGGCGGGGGGACTGAAGCTTTCTTT. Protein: CASSPLGGGTEAFF. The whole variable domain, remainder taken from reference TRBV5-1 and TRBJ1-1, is KAGVTQTPRYLIKTRGQQVTLSCSPISGHRSVSWYQQTPGQGLQFLFEYFSETQRNKGNFPGRFSGRQFSNSRSEMNVSTLELGDSALYLCASSPLGGGTEAFFGQGTRLTVV.